This is a list of T cell receptor beta chains from one sample in a study of blood T cell repertoires in COVID-19. Assay: immunoSEQ multiplex PCR; the TCRdb copy retains only in-frame clones and omits some. Altogether 25,000 to 30,000 clones are present, around 82% being singletons, with the ten largest covering roughly 15%. The specimen sequenced was peripheral blood. The receptor source for this set is a man between 65 and 85 years old with active COVID-19. The CDR3 runs from the conserved cysteine through the conserved F or W. The D gene is left open where the match is weak. Where a row states a size, it is once, few, many or the class of an expanded clone; other rows omit it.

>.|TRBJ1-3|TRBD1|18|TRBV7-6
CASSSRGSSGGGGNTIYF
TGTGCCAGCAGCTCTAGGGGGTCCTCAGGGGGCGGTGGAAACACCATATATTTT
>.|TRBJ2-1|TRBD2|18|TRBV7-2
CASSLGVAGPPNYNEQFF
TGTGCCAGCAGTCTGGGGGTAGCGGGTCCACCCAACTACAATGAGCAGTTCTTC
>.|TRBJ2-5|.|13|TRBV3-1/TRBV3-2
CASSQGLGTTQYF
TGTGCCAGCAGCCAAGGACTTGGTACGACCCAGTACTTC
>.|TRBJ2-7|TRBD1|15|TRBV5-5
CASTSRPGQGVEQYF
TGTGCCAGCACCTCCCGGCCGGGACAGGGTGTCGAGCAGTACTTC
>.|TRBJ1-6|TRBD1|16|TRBV5-5
CASSLSLGGNNSPLHF
TGTGCCAGCAGCTTGTCTCTAGGGGGCAATAATTCACCCCTCCACTTT
>.|TRBJ1-2|TRBD1|16|TRBV3-1/TRBV3-2
CASSHPGRQGRGGYTF
TGTGCCAGCAGCCATCCGGGACGACAGGGACGAGGAGGCTACACCTTC
>.|TRBJ1-3|.|16|TRBV19
CASSPRTVSSGNTIYF
TGTGCCAGTAGTCCCCGGACAGTGAGCTCTGGAAACACCATATATTTT
>.|TRBJ2-2|TRBD2|19|TRBV19
CASSPRLAGGRANTGELFF
TGTGCCAGTAGTCCGAGACTAGCGGGGGGACGCGCGAACACCGGGGAGCTGTTTTTT
>.|TRBJ2-1|.|11|TRBV6-2/TRBV6-3
CASSYAHLQFF
TGTGCCAGCAGTTACGCTCACCTACAGTTCTTC
>.|TRBJ2-7|TRBD1|14|TRBV7-9
CASSSYRGSYEQYF
TGTGCCAGCAGCTCCTACAGGGGGTCCTACGAGCAGTACTTC
>.|TRBJ1-2|TRBD1|16|TRBV28
CASSSPGGQGDYGYTF
TGTGCCAGCAGTTCCCCTGGAGGACAGGGTGACTATGGCTACACCTTC
>.|TRBJ1-1|.|16|TRBV21-1
CASSKGSRGLVTEAFF
TGTGCCAGCAGCAAGGGATCTAGGGGACTGGTCACTGAAGCTTTCTTT
>.|TRBJ1-3|TRBD1|15|TRBV5-1
CASSGGQASGNTIYF
TGCGCCAGCAGCGGCGGACAGGCCTCTGGAAACACCATATATTTT
>.|TRBJ2-3|.|15|TRBV7-9
CASSQGSTDTDTQYF
TGTGCCAGCAGCCAGGGTTCGACAGACACAGATACGCAGTATTTT
>.|TRBJ2-3|TRBD1|15|TRBV3-1/TRBV3-2
CASSNRQGSTDTQYF
TGTGCCAGCAGCAACCGACAGGGTAGCACAGATACGCAGTATTTT
>.|TRBJ2-1|TRBD1|15|TRBV6-6
CASSPRDRVVNEQFF
TGTGCCAGCAGTCCCCGGGACAGGGTGGTCAATGAGCAGTTCTTC
>.|TRBJ1-2|.|15|TRBV19
CASSPRRGWLNGYTF
TGTGCCAGTAGTCCCCGGCGGGGGTGGTTAAATGGCTACACCTTC
>.|TRBJ1-1|.|13|TRBV29-1
CSVGASPDTEAFF
TGCAGCGTCGGAGCAAGTCCCGACACTGAAGCTTTCTTT
>.|TRBJ2-1|TRBD2|14|TRBV10-3
CAISESGRVDEQFF
TGTGCCATCAGTGAGTCTGGGAGGGTGGATGAGCAGTTCTTC
>.|TRBJ1-2|TRBD1|14|TRBV30
CAWSGPGTGYGYTF
TGTGCCTGGAGTGGACCTGGGACAGGCTATGGCTACACCTTC
>.|TRBJ2-1|TRBD2|14|TRBV11-2
CASSLRTSGNEQFF
TGTGCCAGCAGCTTACGGACTAGCGGGAATGAGCAGTTCTTC
>once|TRBJ1-1|TRBD1|13|TRBV27
CASIPQGAREAFF
TGTGCCAGCATCCCACAGGGGGCGCGGGAAGCTTTCTTT
>.|TRBJ2-2|.|14|TRBV9
CASSVAPQDGELFF
TGTGCCAGCAGCGTAGCCCCCCAGGACGGGGAGCTGTTTTTT
>.|TRBJ2-3|.|13|TRBV11-1
CASRTFSTDTQYF
TGTGCCAGCAGGACTTTTAGCACAGATACGCAGTATTTT
>medium-sized|TRBJ1-3|TRBD1|14|TRBV9
CASSASGQGVVIYF
TGTGCCAGCAGCGCCTCGGGACAGGGGGTGGTCATATATTTT
>few|TRBJ2-5|TRBD1|17|TRBV11-3
CASSSTGGWGYQETQYF
TGTGCCAGCAGCTCTACAGGGGGCTGGGGGTACCAAGAGACCCAGTACTTC
>many|TRBJ1-2|.|13|TRBV7-3
CASSLTANYGYTF
TGTGCCAGCAGCCTGACAGCAAACTATGGCTACACCTTC
>once|TRBJ1-3|.|15|TRBV11-3
CASSPGAGNGNTIYF
TGTGCCAGCAGCCCGGGAGCAGGGAATGGAAACACCATATATTTT
>many|TRBJ2-7|.|14|TRBV7-9
CASQTTERANEQYF
TGTGCCAGCCAAACCACGGAGCGGGCCAACGAGCAGTACTTC
>once|TRBJ2-7|TRBD2|17|TRBV5-8
CASSLASGGRSSYEQYF
TGTGCCAGCAGCTTGGCTAGCGGGGGCCGTAGCTCCTACGAGCAGTACTTC
>.|TRBJ2-6|.|17|TRBV11-3
CASSSVGLDSGANVLTF
TGTGCCAGCAGCTCCGTGGGACTGGACTCTGGGGCCAACGTCCTGACTTTC
>.|TRBJ2-5|.|14|TRBV6-5
CASSYSQQQETQYF
TGTGCCAGCAGTTACTCGCAACAGCAAGAGACCCAGTACTTC
>.|TRBJ1-2|.|14|TRBV10-2
CASSEGVLNYGYTF
TGCGCCAGCAGTGAGGGAGTCCTTAACTATGGCTACACCTTC
>.|TRBJ2-2|.|16|TRBV3-1/TRBV3-2
CASSQGRGLATGELFF
TGTGCCAGCAGCCAAGGGAGAGGGCTAGCAACCGGGGAGCTGTTTTTT
>.|TRBJ2-2|.|14|TRBV28
CATRPPRVSGELFF
TGTGCCACCAGACCACCCCGGGTCAGCGGGGAGCTGTTTTTT
>.|TRBJ2-7|TRBD1|15|TRBV6-5
CASSSLGQGEVEQYF
TGTGCCAGCAGTTCCCTCGGACAGGGGGAGGTCGAGCAGTACTTC
>.|TRBJ2-1|.|14|TRBV5-6
CASSLVGAPNEQFF
TGTGCCAGCAGCTTGGTAGGGGCCCCCAATGAGCAGTTCTTC
>.|TRBJ1-6|.|15|TRBV7-3
CASSLIGGGNSPLHF
TGTGCCAGCAGCTTAATAGGGGGTGGTAATTCACCCCTCCACTTT
>.|TRBJ2-7|.|11|TRBV6-5
CASRASYEQYF
TGTGCCAGCAGGGCTTCCTACGAGCAGTACTTC
>once|TRBJ1-1|TRBD1|14|TRBV5-6
CASSWDRANTEAFF
TGTGCCAGCAGCTGGGACAGGGCAAACACTGAAGCTTTCTTT
>medium-sized|TRBJ2-6|TRBD2|19|TRBV15
CATSRDREVWGSGANVLTF
TGTGCCACCAGCAGAGATCGGGAGGTCTGGGGCTCTGGGGCCAACGTCCTGACTTTC
>.|TRBJ2-7|TRBD1|14|TRBV6-5
CASKVTGPSYEQYF
TGTGCCAGCAAGGTGACAGGGCCCTCCTACGAGCAGTACTTC